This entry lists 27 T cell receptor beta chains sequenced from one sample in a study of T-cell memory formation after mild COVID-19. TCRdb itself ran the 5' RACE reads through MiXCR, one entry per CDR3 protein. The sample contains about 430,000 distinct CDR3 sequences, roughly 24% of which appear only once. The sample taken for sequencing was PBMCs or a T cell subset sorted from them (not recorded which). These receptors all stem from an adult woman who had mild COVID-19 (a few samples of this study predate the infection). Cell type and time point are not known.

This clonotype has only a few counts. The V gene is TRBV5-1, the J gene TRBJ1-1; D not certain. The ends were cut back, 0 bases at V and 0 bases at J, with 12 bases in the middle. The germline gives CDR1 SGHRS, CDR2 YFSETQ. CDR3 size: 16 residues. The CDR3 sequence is CASSLEVGRLNTEAFF. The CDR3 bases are TGCGCCAGCAGCTTGGAAGTCGGTAGGCTGAACACTGAAGCTTTCTTT.

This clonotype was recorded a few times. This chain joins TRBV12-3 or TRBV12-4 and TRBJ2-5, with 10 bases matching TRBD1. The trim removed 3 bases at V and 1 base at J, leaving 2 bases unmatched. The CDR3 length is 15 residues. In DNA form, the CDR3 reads TGTGCCAGCAGTTTTAGGACAGGGGGCCAAGAGACCCAGTACTTC. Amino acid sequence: CASSFRTGGQETQYF.

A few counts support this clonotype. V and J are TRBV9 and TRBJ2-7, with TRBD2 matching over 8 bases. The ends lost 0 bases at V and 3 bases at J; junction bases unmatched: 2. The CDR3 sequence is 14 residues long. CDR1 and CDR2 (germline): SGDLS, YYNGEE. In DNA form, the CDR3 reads TGTGCCAGCAGCGTAGGGCTAGCGGGCTACGAGCAGTACTTC. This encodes CASSVGLAGYEQYF.

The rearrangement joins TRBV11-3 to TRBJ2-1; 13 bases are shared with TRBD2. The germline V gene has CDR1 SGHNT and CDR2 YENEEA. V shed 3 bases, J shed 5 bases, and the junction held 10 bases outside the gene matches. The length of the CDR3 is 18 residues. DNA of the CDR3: TGTGCCAGCAGCTTGACCCATGTACTAGCGGGAGGGAACAATGAGCAGTTCTTC. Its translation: CASSLTHVLAGGNNEQFF.

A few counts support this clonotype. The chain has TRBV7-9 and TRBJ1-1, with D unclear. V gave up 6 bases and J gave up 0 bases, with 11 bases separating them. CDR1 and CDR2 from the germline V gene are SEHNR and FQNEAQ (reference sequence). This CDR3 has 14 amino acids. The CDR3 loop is CASSRTEVNTEAFF. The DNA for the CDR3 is TGTGCCAGCAGTCGCACAGAGGTGAACACTGAAGCTTTCTTT.

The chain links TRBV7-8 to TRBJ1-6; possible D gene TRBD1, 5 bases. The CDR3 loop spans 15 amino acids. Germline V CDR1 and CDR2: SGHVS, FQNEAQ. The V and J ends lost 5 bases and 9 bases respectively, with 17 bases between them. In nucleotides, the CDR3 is TGTGCCAGCAGCCCCCGCAGGGACTGGGCTTCACCCCTCCACTTT. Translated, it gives CASSPRRDWASPLHF. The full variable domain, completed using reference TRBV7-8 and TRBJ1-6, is GAGVSQSPRYKVAKRGQDVALRCDPISGHVSLFWYQQALGQGPEFLTYFQNEAQLDKSGLPSDRFFAERPEGSVSTLKIQRTQQEDSAVYLCASSPRRDWASPLHFGNGTRLTVT.

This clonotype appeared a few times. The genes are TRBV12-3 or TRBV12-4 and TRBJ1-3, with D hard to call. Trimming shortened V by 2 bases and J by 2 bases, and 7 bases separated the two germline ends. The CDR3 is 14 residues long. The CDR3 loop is CASSLMGAGNTIYF. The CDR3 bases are TGTGCCAGCAGTTTAATGGGCGCTGGAAACACCATATATTTT.

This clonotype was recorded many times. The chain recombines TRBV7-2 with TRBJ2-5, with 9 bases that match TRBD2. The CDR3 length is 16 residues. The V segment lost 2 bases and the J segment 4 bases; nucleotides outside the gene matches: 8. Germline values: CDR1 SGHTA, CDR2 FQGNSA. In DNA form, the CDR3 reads TGTGCCAGCAGCTTATCAAGCGGGAGGTTGGCAGAGACCCAGTACTTC. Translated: CASSLSSGRLAETQYF. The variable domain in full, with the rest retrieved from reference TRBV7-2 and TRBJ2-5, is GAGVSQSPSNKVTEKGKDVELRCDPISGHTALYWYRQSLGQGLEFLIYFQGNSAPDKSGLPSDRFSAERTGGSVSTLTIQRTQQEDSAVYLCASSLSSGRLAETQYFGPGTRLLVL.

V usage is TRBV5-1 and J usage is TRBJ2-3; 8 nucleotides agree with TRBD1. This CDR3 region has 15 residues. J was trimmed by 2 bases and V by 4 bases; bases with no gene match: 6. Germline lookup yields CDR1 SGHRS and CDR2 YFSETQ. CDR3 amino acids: CASSPRGQVTDTQYF. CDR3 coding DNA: TGCGCCAGCAGCCCCAGGGGACAGGTCACAGATACGCAGTATTTT.

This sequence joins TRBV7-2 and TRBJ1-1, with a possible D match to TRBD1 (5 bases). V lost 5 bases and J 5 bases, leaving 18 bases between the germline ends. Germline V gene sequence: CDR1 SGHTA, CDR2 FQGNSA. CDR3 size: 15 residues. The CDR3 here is CASSPRAGRETEAFF. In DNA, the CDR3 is TGTGCCAGCAGCCCCAGGGCAGGGAGGGAGACTGAAGCTTTCTTT.

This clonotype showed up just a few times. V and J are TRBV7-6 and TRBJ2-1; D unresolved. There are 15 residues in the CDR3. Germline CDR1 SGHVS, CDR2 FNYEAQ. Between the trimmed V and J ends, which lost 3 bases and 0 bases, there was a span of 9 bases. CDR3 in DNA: TGTGCCAGCAGCTTCGAGGATGACTCCTACAATGAGCAGTTCTTC. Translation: CASSFEDDSYNEQFF.

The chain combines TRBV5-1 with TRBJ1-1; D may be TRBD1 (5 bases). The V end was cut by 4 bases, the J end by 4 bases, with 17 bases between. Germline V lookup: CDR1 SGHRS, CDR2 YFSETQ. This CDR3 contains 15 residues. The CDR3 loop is CASSAREGVSTEAFF. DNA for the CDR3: TGCGCCAGCAGCGCTAGGGAAGGGGTCAGCACTGAAGCTTTCTTT.

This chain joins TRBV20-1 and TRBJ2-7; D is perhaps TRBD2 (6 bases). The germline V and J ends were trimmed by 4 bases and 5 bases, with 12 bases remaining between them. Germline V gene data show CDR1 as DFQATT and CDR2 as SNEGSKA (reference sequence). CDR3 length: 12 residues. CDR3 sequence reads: CSATRDLNEQYF. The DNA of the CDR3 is TGCAGTGCTACCCGGGACTTGAACGAGCAGTACTTC.

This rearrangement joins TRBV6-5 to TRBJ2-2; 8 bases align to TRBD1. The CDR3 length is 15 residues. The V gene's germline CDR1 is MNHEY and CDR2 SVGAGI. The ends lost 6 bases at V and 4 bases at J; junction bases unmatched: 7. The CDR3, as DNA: TGTGCCAGCAGCCACCGGGACAGGAGCACCGGGGAGCTGTTTTTT. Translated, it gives CASSHRDRSTGELFF.

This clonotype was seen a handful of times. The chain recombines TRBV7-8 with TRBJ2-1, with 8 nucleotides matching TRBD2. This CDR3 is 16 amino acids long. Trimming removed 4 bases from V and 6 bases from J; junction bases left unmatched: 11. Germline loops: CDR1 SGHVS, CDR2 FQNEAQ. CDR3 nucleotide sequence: TGTGCCAGCAGCTCCATCCCCGGGACTAGGGTCAATGAGCAGTTCTTC. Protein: CASSSIPGTRVNEQFF.

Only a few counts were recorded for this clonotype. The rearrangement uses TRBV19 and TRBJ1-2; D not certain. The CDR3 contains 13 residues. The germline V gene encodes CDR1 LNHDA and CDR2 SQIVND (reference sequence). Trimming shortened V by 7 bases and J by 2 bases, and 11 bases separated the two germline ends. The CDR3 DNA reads TGTGCCAGTAAGAGGGAACCCAACTATGGCTACACCTTC. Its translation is CASKREPNYGYTF.

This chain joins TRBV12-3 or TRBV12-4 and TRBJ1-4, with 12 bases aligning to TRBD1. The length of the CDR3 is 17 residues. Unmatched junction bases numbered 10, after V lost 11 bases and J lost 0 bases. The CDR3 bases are TGTGCCTCGGCGGGACAGGGGGCCCTTCCAACTAATGAAAAACTGTTTTTT. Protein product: CASAGQGALPTNEKLFF.

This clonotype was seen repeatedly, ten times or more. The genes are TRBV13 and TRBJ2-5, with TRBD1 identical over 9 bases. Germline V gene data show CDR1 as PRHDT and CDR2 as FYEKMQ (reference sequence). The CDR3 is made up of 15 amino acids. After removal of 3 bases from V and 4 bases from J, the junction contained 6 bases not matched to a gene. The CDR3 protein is CASSLGQGFPETQYF. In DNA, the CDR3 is TGTGCCAGCAGCTTGGGACAGGGCTTCCCAGAGACCCAGTACTTC.

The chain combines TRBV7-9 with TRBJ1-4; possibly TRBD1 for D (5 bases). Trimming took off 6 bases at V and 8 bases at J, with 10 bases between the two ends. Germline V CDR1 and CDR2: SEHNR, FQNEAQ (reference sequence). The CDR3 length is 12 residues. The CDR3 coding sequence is TGTGCCAGCAGGGGGCTGGGGGAAAAACTGTTTTTT. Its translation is CASRGLGEKLFF.

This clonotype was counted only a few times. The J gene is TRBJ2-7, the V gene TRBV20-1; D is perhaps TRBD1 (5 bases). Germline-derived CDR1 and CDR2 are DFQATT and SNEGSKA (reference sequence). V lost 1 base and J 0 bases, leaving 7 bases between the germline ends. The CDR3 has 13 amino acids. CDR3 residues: CSARVQASYEQYF. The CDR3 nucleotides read TGCAGTGCTAGAGTACAGGCCTCCTACGAGCAGTACTTC.

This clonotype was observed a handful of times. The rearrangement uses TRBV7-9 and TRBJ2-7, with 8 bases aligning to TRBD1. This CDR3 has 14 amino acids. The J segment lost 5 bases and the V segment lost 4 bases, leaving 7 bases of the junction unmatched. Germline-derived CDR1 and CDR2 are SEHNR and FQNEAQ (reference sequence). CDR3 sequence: CASSSGTGIHEQYF. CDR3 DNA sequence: TGTGCCAGCAGCTCCGGGACAGGTATCCACGAGCAGTACTTC.

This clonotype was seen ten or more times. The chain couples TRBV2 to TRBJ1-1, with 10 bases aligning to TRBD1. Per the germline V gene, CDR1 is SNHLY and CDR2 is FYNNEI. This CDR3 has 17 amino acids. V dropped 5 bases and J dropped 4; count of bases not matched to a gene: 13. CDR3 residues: CASSSAGTGERGTEAFF. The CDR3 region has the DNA TGTGCCAGCAGTAGCGCCGGGACAGGGGAGAGGGGCACTGAAGCTTTCTTT.

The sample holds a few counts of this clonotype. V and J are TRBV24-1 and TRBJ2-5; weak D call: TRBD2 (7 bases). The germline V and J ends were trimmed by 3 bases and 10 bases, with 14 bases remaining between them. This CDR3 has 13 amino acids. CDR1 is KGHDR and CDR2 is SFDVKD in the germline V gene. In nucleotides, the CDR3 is TGTGCCACCAGTGATCCCGGGGGCGGGAGCCAGTACTTC. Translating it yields CATSDPGGGSQYF.

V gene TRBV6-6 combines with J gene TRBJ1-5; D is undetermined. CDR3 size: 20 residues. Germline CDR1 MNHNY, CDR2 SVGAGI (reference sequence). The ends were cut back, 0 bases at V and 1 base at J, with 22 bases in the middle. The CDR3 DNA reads TGTGCCAGCAGTTACTCGAGGCCCACCTACACCGCCCGGAGCAATCAGCCCCAGCATTTT. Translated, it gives CASSYSRPTYTARSNQPQHF.

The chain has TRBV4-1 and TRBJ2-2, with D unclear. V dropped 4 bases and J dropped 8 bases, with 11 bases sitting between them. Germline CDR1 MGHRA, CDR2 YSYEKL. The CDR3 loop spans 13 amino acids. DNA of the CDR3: TGCGCCAGCAGCCGCCTACCTTTAGGGGAGCTGTTTTTT. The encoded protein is CASSRLPLGELFF.

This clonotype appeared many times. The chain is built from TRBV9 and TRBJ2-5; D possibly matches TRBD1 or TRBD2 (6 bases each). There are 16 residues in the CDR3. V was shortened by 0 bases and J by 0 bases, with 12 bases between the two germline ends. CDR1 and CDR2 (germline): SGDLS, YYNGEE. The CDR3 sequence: CASSVEGGSYQETQYF. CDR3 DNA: TGTGCCAGCAGCGTAGAGGGGGGCTCGTACCAAGAGACCCAGTACTTC.

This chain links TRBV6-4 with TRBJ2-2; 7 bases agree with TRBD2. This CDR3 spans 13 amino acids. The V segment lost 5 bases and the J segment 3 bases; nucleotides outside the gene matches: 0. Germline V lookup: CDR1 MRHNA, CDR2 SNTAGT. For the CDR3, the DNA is TGTGCCAGCAGTAGCGGGGACACCGGGGAGCTGTTTTTT. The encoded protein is CASSSGDTGELFF.